Sequencing of this T cell receptor beta chain was carried out in a study of glioma-infiltrating T cells after dendritic cell vaccination. Method: immunoSEQ multiplex PCR; TCRdb's copy keeps in-frame clones and lacks some. The sample holds 99,000 or so clones, around 89% seen once. Germline trimming cut 1 base from V and 7 bases from J; bases unmatched to any gene: 6. Germline V gene sequence: CDR1 SQVTM, CDR2 ANQGSEA. The CDR3 is 13 residues long. Documented time point: after dendritic cell vaccination, including at tumor progression/relapse. All glioblastoma patients lacked an isocitrate dehydrogenase mutation.

The sequenced sample was blood, obtained after dendritic cell vaccination. The clonotype was recovered from a human donor with glioblastoma. V usage is TRBV29-1 and J usage is TRBJ2-5, with TRBD1 matching over 7 bases. CDR3 sequence (DNA): TGCAGCGTTGAAGGTGGGACAGCCGGGACCCAGTACTTC. As protein: CSVEGGTAGTQYF.